Below, 15 T cell receptor beta chains from the same sample are listed, as sequenced in a study of cytomegalovirus exposure and HLA in healthy donors. PCR used 60 Vbeta primers and 13 Jbeta primers. The data were produced by immunoSEQ multiplex PCR, yet TCRdb's version contains in-frame clones alone and is incomplete. The sample records about 140,000 clones, about three quarters being singletons. Sequenced sample: PBMCs. These receptor sequences come from a human donor in good health.

This chain uses TRBV7-9 with TRBJ2-7; 10 positions match TRBD2. The CDR3 totals 14 residues. The germline gives CDR1 SEHNR, CDR2 FQNEAQ (reference sequence). Trimming at V came to 8 bases and at J to 2 bases, leaving 6 bases not matched to a gene. CDR3 in amino acids: CASGDSGRTYEQYF. DNA of the CDR3: TGTGCCAGCGGGGATAGCGGGAGGACCTACGAGCAGTACTTC.

This chain links TRBV19 with TRBJ2-7; D not certain. Germline-derived CDR1 and CDR2 are LNHDA and SQIVND (reference sequence). This CDR3 has 13 residues. Trimming removed 3 bases from V and 0 bases from J, with 6 bases in between. The CDR3 is CASSMFNSYEQYF. The CDR3 coding sequence is TGTGCCAGTAGTATGTTCAACTCCTACGAGCAGTACTTC.

The chain combines TRBV29-1 with TRBJ2-5, with D possibly being TRBD1 (6 bases). The CDR3 contains 11 residues. V lost 6 bases and J lost 11, with 16 bases in between. Per the germline V gene, CDR1 is SQVTM and CDR2 is ANQGSEA. Written as DNA, the CDR3 is TGCAGCGTAGCACAGGGATGGGAGCAGTACTTC. Protein sequence: CSVAQGWEQYF.

The chain joins TRBV28 to TRBJ1-2; no clear D. The germline CDR1 and CDR2 sequences are MDHEN and SYDVKM. Trimming stripped 11 bases from V and 3 bases from J, with 10 bases between. The CDR3 length is 11 residues. As DNA, the CDR3 is TGTGCCTCCCGGGGTGACTATGGCTACACCTTC. Protein product: CASRGDYGYTF.

The rearrangement links TRBV15 to TRBJ1-5; D is possibly TRBD1 (6 bases). The CDR3 totals 15 residues. Trimming stripped 0 bases from V and 7 bases from J, with 13 bases between. The germline gives CDR1 LNHNV, CDR2 YYDKDF (reference sequence). CDR3 in amino acids: CATSREDRVAQPQHF. CDR3 nucleotide sequence: TGTGCCACCAGCAGAGAGGACAGAGTTGCGCAGCCCCAGCATTTT.

This clone was detected once. Here the CDR3 omits its conserved ending phenylalanine or tryptophan, so a read error is the likely source. The genes are TRBV6-6 and TRBJ2-7; 7 nucleotides align to TRBD1. The CDR3 covers 14 residues. Germline V lookup: CDR1 MNHNY, CDR2 SVGAGI (reference sequence). The J segment lost 6 bases and the V segment lost 0 bases, leaving 5 bases of the junction unmatched. The CDR3 sequence is CASSYSTAGGEQYL. CDR3 nucleotide sequence: TGTGCCAGCAGTTACTCGACGGCAGGGGGCGAGCAGTACCTC.

The chain has TRBV5-6 and TRBJ2-3; no clear D gene. Germline V gene data show CDR1 as SGHDT and CDR2 as YYEEEE. V was clipped by 0 bases and J by 10 bases, with 12 bases between them. The CDR3 spans 13 residues. CDR3 sequence reads: CASSLVANEAQYF. CDR3 DNA sequence: TGTGCCAGCAGCTTGGTGGCCAACGAGGCGCAGTATTTT.

The V call is TRBV5-1, the J call TRBJ2-3, with TRBD2 matching 10 bases. CDR1 SGHRS and CDR2 YFSETQ come from the germline V gene. J gave up 2 bases and V 0 bases, and 12 bases lay outside the gene matches. This CDR3 has 19 amino acids. Written as DNA, the CDR3 is TGCGCCAGCAGCTTGGTTTCTAGCGGGAGTCCCCTTACCACAGATACGCAGTATTTT. Translating it yields CASSLVSSGSPLTTDTQYF.

This chain uses TRBV5-5 with TRBJ1-4; TRBD1 is a possible D gene (5 bases). Germline lookup yields CDR1 SGHKS and CDR2 YYEKEE (reference sequence). The CDR3 contains 14 residues. Trimming removed 4 bases at V and 5 bases at J, with 12 bases between. CDR3 nucleotides: TGTGCCAGCAGCCCTGGACAAGAGAATGAAAAACTGTTTTTT. Its protein product is CASSPGQENEKLFF.

This chain joins TRBV4-1 and TRBJ2-7, with a possible D match to TRBD2 (6 bases). The V end lost 1 base, the J end lost 7 bases, and 17 bases lay between the germline ends. The CDR3 extends over 15 amino acids. Germline loops: CDR1 MGHRA, CDR2 YSYEKL. CDR3 coding DNA: TGCGCCAGCAGCCAAGTGGGCAGGGATCGGGGGGAGCAGTACTTC. Protein: CASSQVGRDRGEQYF.

This chain links TRBV7-3 with TRBJ2-2, with TRBD2 matching 9 bases. J gave up 6 bases and V 2 bases, and 7 bases lay outside the gene matches. CDR3 length: 16 amino acids. The germline V gene has CDR1 SGHTA and CDR2 FQGTGA. The CDR3 nucleotides are TGTGCCAGCAGCTTAGGAATAGCGGGAGTGGCCGGGGAGCTGTTTTTT. As protein: CASSLGIAGVAGELFF.

Concerning this clone itself: Germline and junction disagree at one end, which may indicate a read error. The chain carries TRBV6-1 and TRBJ2-5; the D gene is possibly TRBD2 (6 bases). The CDR3 is 15 residues long. The V gene's germline CDR1 is MNHNS and CDR2 SASEGT. This chain's CDR3 is CASNEMWTIGETQYF. CDR3 DNA: TGTGCCAGCAATGAAATGTGGACTATAGGGGAGACCCAGTACTTC.

The chain couples TRBV6-5 to TRBJ1-1; no firm D call. Germline V CDR1 and CDR2: MNHEY, SVGAGI. The CDR3 runs to 15 residues. The ends were cut back, 6 bases at V and 5 bases at J, with 19 bases in the middle. CDR3 nucleotide sequence: TGTGCCAGCAGCCCTACTGAAATAAAAAGAACTGAAGCTTTCTTT. It encodes CASSPTEIKRTEAFF.

This clone turned up a few times. The rearrangement links TRBV18 to TRBJ1-3; D is perhaps TRBD1 (6 bases). There are 16 residues in the CDR3. Trimming removed 3 bases from V and 0 bases from J, with 12 bases in between. The germline gives CDR1 KGHSH, CDR2 LQKENI. The DNA of the CDR3 is TGTGCCAGCTCACCCCAAACAGGGTACTCTGGAAACACCATATATTTT. Translated, it gives CASSPQTGYSGNTIYF.

This chain links TRBV10-1 with TRBJ2-3, with 10 positions matching TRBD1. The V gene end was trimmed by 1 base and the J gene end by 1 base; junction bases not matched to a gene: 2. CDR3 length equals 16 residues. Germline loops: CDR1 WNHNN, CDR2 SYGVQD (reference sequence). Here the CDR3 reads CASSEWGTGGTDTQYF. Here the CDR3 DNA reads TGCGCCAGCAGTGAGTGGGGGACAGGGGGCACAGATACGCAGTATTTT.